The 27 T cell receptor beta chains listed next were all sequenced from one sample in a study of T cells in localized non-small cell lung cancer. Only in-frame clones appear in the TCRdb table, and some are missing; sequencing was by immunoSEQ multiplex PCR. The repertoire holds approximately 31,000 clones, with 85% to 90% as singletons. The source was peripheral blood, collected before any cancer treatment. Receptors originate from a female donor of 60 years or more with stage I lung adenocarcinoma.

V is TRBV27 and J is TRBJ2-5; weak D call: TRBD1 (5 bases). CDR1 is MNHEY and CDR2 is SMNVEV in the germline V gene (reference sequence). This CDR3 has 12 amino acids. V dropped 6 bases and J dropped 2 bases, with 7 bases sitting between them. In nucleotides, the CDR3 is TGTGCCAGCAGCCAGGGACAAGAGACCCAGTACTTC. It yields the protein CASSQGQETQYF.

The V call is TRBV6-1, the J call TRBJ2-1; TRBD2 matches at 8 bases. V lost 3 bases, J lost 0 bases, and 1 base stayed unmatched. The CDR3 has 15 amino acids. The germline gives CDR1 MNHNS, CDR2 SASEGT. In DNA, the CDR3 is TGTGCCAGCAGTGATGGGACTAGCTCCTACAATGAGCAGTTCTTC. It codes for CASSDGTSSYNEQFF.

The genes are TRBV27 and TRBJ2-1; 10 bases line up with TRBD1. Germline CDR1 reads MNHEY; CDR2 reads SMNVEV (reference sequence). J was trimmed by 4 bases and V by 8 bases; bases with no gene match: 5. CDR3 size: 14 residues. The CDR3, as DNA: TGTGCCAGCGCCCGGGACAGGGGTTACAATGAGCAGTTCTTC. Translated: CASARDRGYNEQFF.

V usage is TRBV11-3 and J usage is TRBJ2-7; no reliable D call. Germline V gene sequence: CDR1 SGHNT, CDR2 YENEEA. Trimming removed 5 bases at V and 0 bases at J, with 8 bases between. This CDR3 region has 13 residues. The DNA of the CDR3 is TGTGCCAGCAGCCCACCGGGCTCCTACGAGCAGTACTTC. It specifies CASSPPGSYEQYF.

The DNA for the CDR3 is TGTGCCAGCAGTTACACCGGGACTAGTCCCTACGAGCAGTACTTC. Translating it yields CASSYTGTSPYEQYF. The chain links TRBV6-6 to TRBJ2-7; 8 nucleotides agree with TRBD2. Germline CDR1 MNHNY, CDR2 SVGAGI (reference sequence). Trimming at V came to 2 bases and at J to 2 bases, leaving 5 bases not matched to a gene. The length of the CDR3 is 15 residues.

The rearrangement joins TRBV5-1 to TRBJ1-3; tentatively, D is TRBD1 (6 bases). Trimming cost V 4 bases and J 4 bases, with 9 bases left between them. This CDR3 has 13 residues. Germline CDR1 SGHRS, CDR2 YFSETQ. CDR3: CASSPQGGNTIYF. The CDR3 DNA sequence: TGCGCCAGCAGCCCCCAGGGGGGAAACACCATATATTTT.

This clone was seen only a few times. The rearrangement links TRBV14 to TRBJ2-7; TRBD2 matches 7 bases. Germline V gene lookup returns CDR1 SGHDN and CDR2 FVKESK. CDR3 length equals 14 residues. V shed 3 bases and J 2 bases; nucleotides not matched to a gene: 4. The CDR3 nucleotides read TGTGCCAGCAGCCAGCTAGCGGTCCCCTACGAGCAGTACTTC. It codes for CASSQLAVPYEQYF.

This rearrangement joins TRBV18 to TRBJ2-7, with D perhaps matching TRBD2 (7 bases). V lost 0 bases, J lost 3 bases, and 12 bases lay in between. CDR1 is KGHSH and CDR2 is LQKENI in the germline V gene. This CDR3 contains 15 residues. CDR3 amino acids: CASSPPSGGNYEQYF. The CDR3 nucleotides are TGTGCCAGCTCACCACCTTCGGGGGGCAACTACGAGCAGTACTTC.

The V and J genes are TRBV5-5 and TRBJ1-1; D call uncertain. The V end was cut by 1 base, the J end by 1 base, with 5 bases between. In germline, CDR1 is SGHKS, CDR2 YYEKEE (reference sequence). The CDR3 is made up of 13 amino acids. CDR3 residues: CASSLLGNTEAFF. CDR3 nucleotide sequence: TGTGCCAGCAGCTTGCTAGGGAACACTGAAGCTTTCTTT.

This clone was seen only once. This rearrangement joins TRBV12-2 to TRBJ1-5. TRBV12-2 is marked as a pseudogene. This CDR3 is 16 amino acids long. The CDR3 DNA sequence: TGTGCAAGTCGCTTAGTAACGAGCAGTAGCAATCAGCCCCAGCATTTT. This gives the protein CASRLVTSSSNQPQHF.

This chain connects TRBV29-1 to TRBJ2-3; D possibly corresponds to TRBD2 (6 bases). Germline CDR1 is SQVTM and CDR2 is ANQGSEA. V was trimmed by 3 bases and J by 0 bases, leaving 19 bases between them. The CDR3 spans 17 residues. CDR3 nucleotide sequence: TGCAGCGTTGAGGGAGGTCACGAAGGCTTTAGCACAGATACGCAGTATTTT. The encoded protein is CSVEGGHEGFSTDTQYF.

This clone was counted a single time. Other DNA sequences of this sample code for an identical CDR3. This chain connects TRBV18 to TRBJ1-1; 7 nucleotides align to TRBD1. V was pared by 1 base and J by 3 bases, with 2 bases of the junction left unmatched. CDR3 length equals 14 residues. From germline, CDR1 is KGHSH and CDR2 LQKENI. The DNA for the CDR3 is TGTGCCAGCTCACCACAGGGACAGTACACTGAAGCTTTCTTT. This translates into CASSPQGQYTEAFF. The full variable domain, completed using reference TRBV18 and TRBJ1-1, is NAGVMQNPRHLVRRRGQEARLRCSPMKGHSHVYWYRQLPEEGLKFMVYLQKENIIDESGMPKERFSAEFPKEGPSILRIQQVVRGDSAAYFCASSPQGQYTEAFFGQGTRLTVV.

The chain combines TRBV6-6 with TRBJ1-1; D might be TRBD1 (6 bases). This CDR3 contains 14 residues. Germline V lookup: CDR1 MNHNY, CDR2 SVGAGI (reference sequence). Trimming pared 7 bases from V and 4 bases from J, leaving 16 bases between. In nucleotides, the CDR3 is TGTGCCAGCACCCCAGTGAGAGGGGGCACTGAAGCTTTCTTT. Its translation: CASTPVRGGTEAFF.

CDR3 DNA: TGTGCCAGCAGCCCAGCCGGGACTATGCGCTCCTACGAGCAGTACTTC. Residues: CASSPAGTMRSYEQYF. This rearrangement joins TRBV7-2 to TRBJ2-7; 7 nucleotides agree with TRBD2. With 5 bases clipped from V and 0 bases from J, the junction kept 10 bases outside the gene matches. The CDR3 is 16 amino acids. From germline, CDR1 is SGHTA and CDR2 FQGNSA.

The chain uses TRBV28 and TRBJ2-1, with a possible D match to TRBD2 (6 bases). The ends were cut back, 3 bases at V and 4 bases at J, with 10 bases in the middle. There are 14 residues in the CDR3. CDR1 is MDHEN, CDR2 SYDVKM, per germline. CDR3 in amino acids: CASSFRAGYNEQFF. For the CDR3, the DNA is TGTGCCAGCAGTTTCCGGGCGGGATACAATGAGCAGTTCTTC.

The CDR3 coding sequence is TGTGCCAGCAGTACCTCACAGGGGGGCTACACCTTC. Translation gives CASSTSQGGYTF. The chain links TRBV6-5 to TRBJ1-2; 7 bases match TRBD1. The V gene end was trimmed by 5 bases and the J gene end by 8 bases; junction bases not matched to a gene: 5. Germline V gene sequence: CDR1 MNHEY, CDR2 SVGAGI. The CDR3 covers 12 residues.

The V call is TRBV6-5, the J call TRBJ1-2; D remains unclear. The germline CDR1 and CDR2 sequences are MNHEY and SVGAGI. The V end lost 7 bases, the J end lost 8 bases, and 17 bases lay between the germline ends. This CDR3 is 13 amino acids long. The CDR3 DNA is TGTGCCAGCACTACGGACGAGAATCGGGGCTACACCTTC. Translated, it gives CASTTDENRGYTF.

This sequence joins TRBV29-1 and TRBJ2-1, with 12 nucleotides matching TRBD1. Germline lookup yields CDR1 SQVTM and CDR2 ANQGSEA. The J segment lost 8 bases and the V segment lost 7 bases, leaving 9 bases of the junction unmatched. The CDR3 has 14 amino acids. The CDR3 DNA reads TGCAGCGGATCGAAGGGACAGGGGGCCGATGAGCAGTTCTTC. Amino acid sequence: CSGSKGQGADEQFF.

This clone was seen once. The CDR3 bases are TGTGCCAGTAGTATAGAGGGCAGCGAGCAGTACTTC. It specifies CASSIEGSEQYF. The chain is built from TRBV19 and TRBJ2-7; D is unresolved. The ends were cut back, 0 bases at V and 6 bases at J, with 6 bases in the middle. This CDR3 contains 12 residues. From germline, CDR1 is LNHDA and CDR2 SQIVND (reference sequence).

The CDR3 DNA reads as TGTGCCAGCAGCAAAAACAGGGGCCCCACTGAAGCTTTCTTT. As protein: CASSKNRGPTEAFF. The J gene is TRBJ1-1, the V gene TRBV21-1; TRBD1, the table's D call, was not compared with the DNA. TRBV21-1 is annotated as a pseudogene. The CDR3 has 14 amino acids.

CDR3 in DNA: TGTGCCAGTAGTATAGACCGGACAGGTCATGGCTACACCTTC. Protein product: CASSIDRTGHGYTF. The rearrangement joins TRBV19 to TRBJ1-2; 7 nucleotides align to TRBD1. J lost 6 bases, V lost 0 bases, and 4 bases had no gene match. Germline V gives CDR1 LNHDA, CDR2 SQIVND (reference sequence). This CDR3 region has 14 residues. The variable domain in full, completed from reference TRBV19 and TRBJ1-2, reads DGGITQSPKYLFRKEGQNVTLSCEQNLNHDAMYWYRQDPGQGLRLIYYSQIVNDFQKGDIAEGYSVSREKKESFPLTVTSAQKNPTAFYLCASSIDRTGHGYTFGSGTRLTVV.

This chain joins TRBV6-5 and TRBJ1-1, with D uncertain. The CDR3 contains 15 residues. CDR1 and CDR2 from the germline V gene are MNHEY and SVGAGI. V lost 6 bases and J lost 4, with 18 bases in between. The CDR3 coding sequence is TGTGCCAGCAGGCCCGCCTTCATTGGGCGCACTGAAGCTTTCTTT. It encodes CASRPAFIGRTEAFF.

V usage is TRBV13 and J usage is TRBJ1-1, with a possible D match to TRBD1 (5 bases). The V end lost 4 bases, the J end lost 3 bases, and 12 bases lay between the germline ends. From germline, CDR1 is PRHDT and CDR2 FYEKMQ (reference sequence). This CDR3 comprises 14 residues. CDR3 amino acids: CASSSQGRDTEAFF. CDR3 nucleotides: TGTGCCAGCAGCTCCCAGGGTCGGGACACTGAAGCTTTCTTT.

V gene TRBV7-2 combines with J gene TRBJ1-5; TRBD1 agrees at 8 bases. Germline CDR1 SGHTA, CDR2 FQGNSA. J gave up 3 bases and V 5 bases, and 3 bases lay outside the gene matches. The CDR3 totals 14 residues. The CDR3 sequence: CASSRQGTNQPQHF. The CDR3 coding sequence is TGTGCCAGCAGCCGACAGGGGACCAATCAGCCCCAGCATTTT.

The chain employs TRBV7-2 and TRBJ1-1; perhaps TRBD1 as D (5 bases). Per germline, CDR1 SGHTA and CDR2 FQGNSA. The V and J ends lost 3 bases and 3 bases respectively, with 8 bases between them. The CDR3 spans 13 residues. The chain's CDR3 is CASSFVGDTEAFF. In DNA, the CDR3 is TGTGCCAGCAGCTTTGTGGGGGACACTGAAGCTTTCTTT.

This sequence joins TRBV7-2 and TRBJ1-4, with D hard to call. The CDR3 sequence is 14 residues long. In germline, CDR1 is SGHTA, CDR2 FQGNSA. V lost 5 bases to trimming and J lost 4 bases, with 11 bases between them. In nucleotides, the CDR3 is TGTGCCAGCAGCCCGGAGAGCGGTAATGAAAAACTGTTTTTT. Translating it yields CASSPESGNEKLFF. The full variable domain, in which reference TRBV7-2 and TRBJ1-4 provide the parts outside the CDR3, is GAGVSQSPSNKVTEKGKDVELRCDPISGHTALYWYRQSLGQGLEFLIYFQGNSAPDKSGLPSDRFSAERTGGSVSTLTIQRTQQEDSAVYLCASSPESGNEKLFFGSGTQLSVL.

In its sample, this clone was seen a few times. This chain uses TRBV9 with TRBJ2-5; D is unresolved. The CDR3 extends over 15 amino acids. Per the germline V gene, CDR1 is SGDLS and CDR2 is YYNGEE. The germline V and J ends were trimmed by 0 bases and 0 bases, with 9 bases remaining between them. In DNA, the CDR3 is TGTGCCAGCAGCGTAGGGACGGCGTACCAAGAGACCCAGTACTTC. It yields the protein CASSVGTAYQETQYF.